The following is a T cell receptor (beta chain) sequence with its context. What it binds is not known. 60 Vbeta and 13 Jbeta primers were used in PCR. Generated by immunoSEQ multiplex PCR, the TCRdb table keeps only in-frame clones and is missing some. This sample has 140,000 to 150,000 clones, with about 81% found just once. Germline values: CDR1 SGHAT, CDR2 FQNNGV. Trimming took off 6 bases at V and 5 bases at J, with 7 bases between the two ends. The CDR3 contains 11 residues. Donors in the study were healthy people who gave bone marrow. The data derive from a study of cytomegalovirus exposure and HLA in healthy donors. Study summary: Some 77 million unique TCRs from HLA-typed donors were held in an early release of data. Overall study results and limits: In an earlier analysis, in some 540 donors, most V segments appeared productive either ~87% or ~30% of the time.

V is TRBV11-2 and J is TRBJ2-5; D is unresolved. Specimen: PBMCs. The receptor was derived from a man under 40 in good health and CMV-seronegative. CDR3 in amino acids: CASRRSETQYF. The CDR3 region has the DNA TGTGCCAGCAGAAGGAGCGAGACCCAGTACTTC.